The TCR beta chain described here comes from a study of cytomegalovirus exposure and HLA in healthy donors (dated by TCRdb to 2016 to 2017). About the investigation overall: An earlier analysis of under 600 of the donors reported 250 to 350 Gb of sequence data and roughly 110 million unique TCR beta sequences from about 179 million T cells. The number of donors typed differed by locus, with 629-630 for A, B, C, DRB1 and DQB1, 522 for DQA1, approximately 570 for DPA1, and around 460 for DPB1. Class I and class II HLA loci were covered by the typing at four-digit resolution. In addition to the first cohort of 666 subjects, a separate validation cohort of 120 different subjects was used. Among 398 genotyped donors of the cohort, an average of approximately 220,000 unique TCR beta nucleotide sequences was sequenced per donor, of which about 19% were non-productive. To predict cytomegalovirus infection status, the study brought together high-throughput TCR immunosequencing, statistical association of individual TCRs with disease status, and machine learning. The T cell repertoires of several hundred subjects were profiled by immunosequencing and related to cytomegalovirus serostatus. Rather than drawing on any new phenotypic data, the later analysis identified candidate immune exposures from TCR beta sequences and the way those sequences occurred across donors. A later genetic analysis used genome-wide SNP genotypes for about 60% of the 666 donors, treating that subset as a discovery cohort. In an earlier analysis of more than 550 of the donors, high-throughput TCR beta sequencing was used to judge whether each TCR beta V gene segment behaved as functional or pseudogenic. An early release covering roughly 600 HLA-typed donors comprised around 300 gigabases of sequencing data and some 79 million unique TCR sequences. Alongside the repertoire data, information on donor age, sex, ethnicity and CMV serostatus was compiled. Five DR-DQ haplotypes were handled as single units for association and clustering because linkage in the cohort was strong. The genetic ancestry cluster associated with self-reported Caucasian donors included over 80% of the approximately 410 genotyped donors. Every repertoire in the discovery cohort had been generated on one and the same sequencing platform. The study was designed to test whether signatures of past pathogen exposure could be identified by cataloging public T cell receptors. A later analysis re-examined previously published TCR beta repertoires from hundreds of donors and added high-resolution HLA genotyping to investigate patterns of TCR occurrence.

General conclusions and limits of the study: While some public TCRs were present in many individuals, most TCR sequences turned up only very rarely across donors. In an earlier analysis of approximately 590 of the donors, most TCR beta V segments appeared in productive rearrangements about 87% or about 30% of the time, broadly matching IMGT annotations. A later analysis found that TCR association rates varied across HLA loci, with DRB1 alleles showing the most associated TCRs and HLA-C alleles the fewest. In this cohort, only TCR beta chains were sequenced, and detectable features were limited by the absence of alpha or paired-chain data. Because HLA typing was missing for some donors at each locus, association tests included only the typed subset. A group of highly shared sequence variants was considered likely to be a technical artifact of the sequencing pipeline. An association between a missense DCLRE1C variant and V-gene and J-gene trimming of TCR beta chains was found in a later genetic analysis and replicated in an independent cohort. In a later analysis, some 18,000 TCR beta sequences were associated with specific HLA alleles at a false discovery rate of 0.05. In both the original and validation cohorts, the classifier was reported to diagnose cytomegalovirus status with high specificity and sensitivity. The presence/absence analyses assumed that sequencing depth was roughly uniform across donors, and that assumption may not be true. CMV serostatus was the only immune exposure information available for the cohort. Assigning TCR associations to individual alleles was difficult when HLA alleles, especially DR and DQ, strongly co-occurred. In a later analysis, HLA-associated TCR beta chains were found to be more clonally expanded and to have lower generation probabilities than equally common non-associated chains. The authors suggested that the approach could potentially be generalized to other disease states and immunological phenotypes. In vitro tests confirmed that a few of the cytomegalovirus-associated TCR beta chains recognize cytomegalovirus antigens. Because the 87-base-pair reads could not distinguish some IMGT-functional V segments, including TRBV6-2 and TRBV6-3, those segments were excluded. Most CMV-associated TCR beta chains appeared to be HLA-restricted in a later analysis, and the HLA associations seemed to be driven largely by CMV exposure. In a later genetic analysis, fewer N-insertions in productive TCRs were reported among donors in an Asian-associated ancestry cluster than the roughly 700-donor mean. According to a later analysis, parvovirus B19, influenza, CMV and Epstein-Barr virus appeared linked to several top co-occurrence clusters. Because counts were too low, seventeen rarely observed V segments, including chromosome 9 orphons, were left out of the earlier analysis of some 600 of the donors. Linkage disequilibrium might explain the correlated functional status among segregating V segments, but an unknown experimental factor could not be excluded. In the study, around 160 TCR beta chains were listed as associated with cytomegalovirus. A further reported finding was that TCR beta sequences accurately predicted the HLA-A and HLA-B alleles for most subjects in the first cohort.

Receptor libraries were prepared by the immunoSEQ multiplex PCR assay. For the multiplex PCR, a mixture combining 60 forward primers for TCR Vbeta segments and 13 reverse primers for TCR Jbeta segments was used. A multiplex PCR assay on genomic DNA amplified the CDR3 region of rearranged TCR beta genes. The Illumina HiSeq System was used to sequence the amplified TCR beta libraries as 87-base-pair reads. The study's own analysis went as follows. Across the 670 or so repertoires, a later analysis counted roughly 84 million unique TCR beta chains, 9.5 million to 13 million of which were shared by at least two donors. Raw reads were error-corrected and collapsed into unique sequences with a nearest-neighbor algorithm that merged closely related sequences to remove PCR and sequencing errors. V, D and J gene segments were assigned by aligning CDR3 sequences to IMGT reference sequences. For a sequence to be retained, a match of at least six nucleotides was required to both a V gene segment and a J gene segment. A rearrangement was called productive if the CDR3 had no stop codons and remained in frame with V and J, and every other rearrangement was called non-productive. Following IMGT convention, CDR3 was defined as the stretch from the second conserved V-encoded cysteine up to the conserved J-encoded phenylalanine. Sequences without an unambiguous match to a single V gene segment were excluded from the earlier analysis of 500 to 700 of the donors. In an earlier analysis of approximately 610 of the donors, V segments were called functional above 56.7% productive rearrangements and were called segregating when the between-donor standard deviation exceeded 5%. A statistical classification framework was built to diagnose cytomegalovirus status from the catalog of TCR beta chain sequences. In a later analysis, TCR nucleotide sequences were compared against IMGT/GENE-DB human TR gene sequences so that V and J genes could be assigned. The TCRdist pipeline was used in a later analysis to assign CDR3 sequences and most-parsimonious VDJ recombination scenarios. In a later analysis, each TCR beta chain was defined by its CDR3 amino acid sequence together with its V-gene family, and reads without a unique V-gene family were excluded. To address suspected cross-contamination and a sequencing artifact, a later analysis removed a few hundred highly shared, low-generation-probability nucleotide sequences. A later analysis calculated a clonal expansion index for each public chain from normalized within-repertoire ranks of inferred template counts. A later analysis computed generation probabilities with a VDJ recombination model fitted to out-of-frame rearrangements, and checked the results against IGoR. A later analysis scored TCR-TCR, TCR-HLA and TCR-CMV co-occurrence with hypergeometric tests, applying a repertoire-size bias correction to TCR pairs. To estimate false discovery rates, a later analysis permuted the HLA or CMV assignments 20 times. In a later analysis, co-occurring TCRs were grouped with DBSCAN, and TCRdist sequence similarity was added when clustering was performed within HLA-allele-positive subsets. Repertoires with fewer than 30,000 or more than 120,000 public chains were left out of co-occurrence clustering, as were several repertoires with anomalous nucleotide sharing. As stored in TCRdb, this immuneACCESS dataset retains in-frame rearrangements with V and J assigned. A fraction of the clones does not appear; measured against another copy, unresolved V genes explain less than half of the discrepancy, and the remainder lacks a known reason. From that table come the V and J calls and clone size; the DNA was used to work out D and trimming. This sample lists about 120,000 clones; approximately 80% were detected once. Jointly, the top ten make up 22% of the sample.

A word on this clone: Its antigen remains undetermined. No base quality values were provided; no much bigger clone lies one nucleotide off.

The germline V gene provides CDR1 ENHRY and CDR2 SYGVKD. The V end gives up 5 bases and the J end 4 bases, leaving 8 bases in the junction not matched to a gene. The CDR3 goes from the cysteine to the phenylalanine over 15 residues. Only CDR3 DNA is held: 45 bases, read in frame from base 1. The cohort comprised fewer than 700 healthy bone marrow donors. At the time of sampling, every cohort member was nominally healthy, though immune exposures that went unrecorded were likely present. The donor was CMV seropositive and belonged to the group of about 290 seropositive cohort members. Every donor gave a peripheral blood sample, and the peripheral blood mononuclear cells from that sample were used for TCR beta sequencing. The Qiagen DNeasy Blood Extraction Kit was used to extract genomic DNA from the blood cell samples.

Recombination joined TRBV10-3 with TRBJ2-5; 9 bases in the junction line up with TRBD1. This receptor was identified in a man under 40 in good health and CMV-seropositive. Sequenced input: PBMCs. The CDR3 has the sequence CAISPGQGNSETQYF. Here is the DNA: TGTGCCATCAGTCCGGGACAGGGTAATTCAGAGACCCAGTACTTC.